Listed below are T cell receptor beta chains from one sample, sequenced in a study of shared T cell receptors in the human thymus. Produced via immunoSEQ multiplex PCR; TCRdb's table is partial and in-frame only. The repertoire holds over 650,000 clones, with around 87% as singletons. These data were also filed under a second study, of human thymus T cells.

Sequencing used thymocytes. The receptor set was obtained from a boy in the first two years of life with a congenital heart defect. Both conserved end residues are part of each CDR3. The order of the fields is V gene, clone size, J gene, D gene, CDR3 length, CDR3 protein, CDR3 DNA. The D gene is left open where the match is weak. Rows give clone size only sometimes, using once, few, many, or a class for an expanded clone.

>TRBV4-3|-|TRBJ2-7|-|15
CASSQEKWGDYEQYF
TGCGCCAGCAGCCAAGAGAAGTGGGGAGACTACGAGCAGTACTTC
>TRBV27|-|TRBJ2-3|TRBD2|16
CASSLRTSGNPDTQYF
TGTGCCAGCAGTCTACGGACTAGCGGGAACCCAGATACGCAGTATTTT
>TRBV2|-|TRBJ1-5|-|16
CASSESGVGSGQPQHF
TGTGCCAGCAGTGAATCGGGGGTAGGGTCGGGTCAGCCCCAGCATTTT
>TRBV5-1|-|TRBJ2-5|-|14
CASSLVQRKETQYF
TGCGCCAGCAGCTTAGTCCAGCGAAAAGAGACCCAGTACTTC
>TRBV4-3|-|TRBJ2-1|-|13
CASSQEAYNEQFF
TGCGCCAGCAGCCAAGAAGCTTACAATGAGCAGTTCTTC
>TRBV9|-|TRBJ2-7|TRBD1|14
CASSIRTGAYEQYF
TGTGCCAGCAGCATCCGGACAGGGGCCTACGAGCAGTACTTC
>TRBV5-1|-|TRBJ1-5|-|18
CASSPAHTQGGGNQPQHF
TGCGCCAGCAGCCCCGCCCATACACAGGGAGGGGGCAATCAGCCCCAGCATTTT
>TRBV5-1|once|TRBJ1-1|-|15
CASSPGRAEYTEAFF
TGCGCCAGCAGCCCCGGGAGGGCTGAATACACTGAAGCTTTCTTT
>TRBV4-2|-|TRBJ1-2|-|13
CASSQDSRDGYTF
TGTGCCAGCAGCCAGGACAGCCGGGATGGCTACACCTTC
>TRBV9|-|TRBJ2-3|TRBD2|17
CVSSGNSGGAGTDTQYF
TGTGTCAGCAGCGGAAATAGCGGGGGGGCGGGCACAGATACGCAGTATTTT
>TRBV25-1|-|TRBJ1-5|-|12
CASSDGNQPQHF
TGTGCCAGCAGTGACGGGAATCAGCCCCAGCATTTT
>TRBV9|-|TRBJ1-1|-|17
CASSVTPAITGNTEAFF
TGTGCCAGCAGCGTAACCCCCGCAATCACGGGGAACACTGAAGCTTTCTTT
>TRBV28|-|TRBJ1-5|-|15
CASSLVRGGNQPQHF
TGTGCCAGCAGTTTAGTCAGGGGAGGGAATCAGCCCCAGCATTTT
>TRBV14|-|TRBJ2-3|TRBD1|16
CASRGQGAEHTDTQYF
TGTGCCAGCAGGGGTCAGGGGGCGGAACACACAGATACGCAGTATTTT
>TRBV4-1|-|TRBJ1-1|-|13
CASRREVGTEAFF
TGCGCCAGCCGAAGGGAGGTGGGGACTGAAGCTTTCTTT
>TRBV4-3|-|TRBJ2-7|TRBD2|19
CASSQQRGTSGPSSYEQYF
TGCGCCAGCAGCCAGCAAAGGGGGACTAGCGGGCCGAGCTCCTACGAGCAGTACTTC
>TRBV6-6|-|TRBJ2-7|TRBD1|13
CASTEGQLCEQYF
TGTGCCAGCACCGAGGGACAGTTATGCGAGCAGTACTTC
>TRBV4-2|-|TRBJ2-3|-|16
CASSQGPTASTDTQYF
TGTGCCAGCAGCCAAGGCCCAACTGCTAGCACAGATACGCAGTATTTT
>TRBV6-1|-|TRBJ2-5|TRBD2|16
CASSDLRTSGKETQYF
TGTGCCAGCAGTGACCTTAGGACTAGCGGAAAAGAGACCCAGTACTTC
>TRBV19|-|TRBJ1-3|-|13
CASRATGGNTIYF
TGTGCCAGTAGGGCCACAGGAGGAAACACCATATATTTT
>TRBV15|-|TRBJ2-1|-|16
CATSRMGALYYNEQFF
TGTGCCACCAGCAGGATGGGGGCACTTTACTACAATGAGCAGTTCTTC
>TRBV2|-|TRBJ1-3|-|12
CASTGGVGTIYF
TGTGCCAGCACAGGCGGGGTGGGCACCATATATTTT
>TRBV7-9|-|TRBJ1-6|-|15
CASSHINRYNSPLHF
TGTGCCAGCAGCCACATAAACAGATATAATTCCCCCCTCCACTTT
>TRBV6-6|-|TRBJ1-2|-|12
CAATGGAGGYTF
TGTGCCGCCACCGGGGGGGCCGGTGGCTACACCTTC
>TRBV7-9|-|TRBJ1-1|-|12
CASSLGSAEAFF
TGTGCCAGCAGCTTAGGGTCGGCTGAAGCTTTCTTT
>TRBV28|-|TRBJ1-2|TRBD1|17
CASSPPGQGASGYGYTF
TGTGCCAGCAGTCCTCCGGGACAGGGGGCATCTGGCTATGGCTACACCTTC
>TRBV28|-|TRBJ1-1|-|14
CASKHQGGDTEAFF
TGTGCCAGCAAACATCAGGGCGGGGACACTGAAGCTTTCTTT
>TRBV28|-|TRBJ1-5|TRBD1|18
CASTLAGGASSSNQPQHF
TGTGCCAGCACCCTCGCAGGGGGCGCGAGCTCGAGCAATCAGCCCCAGCATTTT
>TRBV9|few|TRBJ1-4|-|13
CASSGGGGEKLFF
TGTGCCAGCAGCGGGGGGGGAGGAGAAAAACTGTTTTTT
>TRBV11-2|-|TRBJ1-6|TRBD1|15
CASSSTGAYNSPLHF
TGTGCCAGCAGCTCGACAGGGGCCTATAATTCACCCCTCCACTTT
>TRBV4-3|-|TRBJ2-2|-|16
CASSQDGGTNTGELFF
TGCGCCAGCAGCCAAGATGGCGGGACGAACACCGGGGAGCTGTTTTTT
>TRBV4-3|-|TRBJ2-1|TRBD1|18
CASSQGGFRDRAYNEQFF
TGCGCCAGCAGCCAAGGCGGGTTCCGGGACAGGGCCTACAATGAGCAGTTCTTC
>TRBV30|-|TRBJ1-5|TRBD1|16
CAWSVTGTGGNQPQHF
TGTGCCTGGAGTGTAACCGGGACAGGGGGCAATCAGCCCCAGCATTTT
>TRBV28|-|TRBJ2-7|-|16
CASRPLSGREGYEQYF
TGTGCCAGCAGACCCCTTAGCGGACGCGAAGGCTACGAGCAGTACTTC
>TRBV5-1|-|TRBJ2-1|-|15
CASTLGLEGVDEQFF
TGCGCCAGCACTCTTGGCCTAGAAGGGGTCGATGAGCAGTTCTTC
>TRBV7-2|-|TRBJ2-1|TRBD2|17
CASSPPTSGPSYNEQFF
TGTGCCAGCAGCCCCCCAACTAGCGGGCCCTCCTACAATGAGCAGTTCTTC
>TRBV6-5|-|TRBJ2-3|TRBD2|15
CASSALAGVGDTQYF
TGTGCCAGCAGTGCACTAGCGGGAGTGGGAGATACGCAGTATTTT
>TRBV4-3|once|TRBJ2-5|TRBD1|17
CASSQGRDRGCGETQYF
TGCGCCAGCAGCCAAGGACGGGACAGGGGATGTGGCGAGACCCAGTACTTC
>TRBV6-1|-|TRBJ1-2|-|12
CASITGKHGYTF
TGTGCCAGCATAACAGGGAAGCATGGCTACACCTTC
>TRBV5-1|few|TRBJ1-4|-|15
CASSFRGCPKEKLFF
TGCGCCAGCAGCTTTCGGGGGTGCCCTAAGGAAAAACTGTTTTTT
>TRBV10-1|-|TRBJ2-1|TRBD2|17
CASSDGGRAPKGNEQFF
TGCGCCAGCAGTGATGGCGGGAGGGCGCCGAAGGGGAATGAGCAGTTCTTC
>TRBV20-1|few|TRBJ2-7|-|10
CSALRYEQYF
TGCAGTGCCCTCCGTTACGAGCAGTACTTC
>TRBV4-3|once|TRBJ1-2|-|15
CASSQQGLTNYGYTF
TGCGCCAGCAGCCAACAGGGGCTAACCAACTATGGCTACACCTTC
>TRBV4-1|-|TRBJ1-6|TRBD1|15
CASSHADRDDSPLHF
TGCGCCAGCAGCCACGCAGACAGGGACGATTCACCCCTCCACTTT
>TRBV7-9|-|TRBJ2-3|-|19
CASSFLWVEGPQSTDTQYF
TGTGCCAGCAGCTTCCTCTGGGTCGAGGGCCCCCAAAGCACAGATACGCAGTATTTT
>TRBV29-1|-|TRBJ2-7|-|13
CSVEERGSYEQYF
TGCAGCGTTGAAGAAAGGGGGTCCTACGAGCAGTACTTC
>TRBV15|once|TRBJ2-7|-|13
CATSGQGRDEQYF
TGTGCCACCAGCGGGCAGGGGAGGGACGAGCAGTACTTC
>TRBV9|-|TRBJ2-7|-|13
CASSVAPGNEQYF
TGTGCCAGCAGCGTAGCTCCAGGGAACGAGCAGTACTTC
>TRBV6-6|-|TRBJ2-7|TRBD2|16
CASSYGVGTRGYEQYF
TGTGCCAGCAGTTATGGGGTCGGGACTAGAGGCTACGAGCAGTACTTC